This entry features one TCR beta chain sequence. Profiling relied on immunoSEQ multiplex PCR, and the TCRdb table lists in-frame clones only, not all of them. The sample consists of 95,000 to 130,000 clones, around 88% of them appearing once. This entry is derived from a study of T cell responses to AZD1222 COVID-19 vaccine. The V gene's germline CDR1 is SGHRS and CDR2 YFSETQ. Trimming shortened V by 6 bases and J by 0 bases, and 6 bases separated the two germline ends. This CDR3 comprises 13 residues. The TCR comes from an adult in good health. Here the sequenced sample was peripheral blood, taken on day 0 of AZD1222 vaccination. The chain is built from TRBV5-1 and TRBJ2-2; no definite D call. The CDR3 DNA reads TGCGCCAGCACGCTAGCGAACACCGGGGAGCTGTTTTTT. This encodes CASTLANTGELFF.